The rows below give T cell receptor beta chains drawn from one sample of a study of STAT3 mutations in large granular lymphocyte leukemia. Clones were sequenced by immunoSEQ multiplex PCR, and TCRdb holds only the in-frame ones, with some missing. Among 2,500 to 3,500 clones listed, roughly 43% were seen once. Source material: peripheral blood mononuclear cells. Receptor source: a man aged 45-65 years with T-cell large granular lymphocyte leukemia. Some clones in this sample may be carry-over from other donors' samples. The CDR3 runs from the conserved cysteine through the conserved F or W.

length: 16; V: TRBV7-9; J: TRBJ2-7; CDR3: CASSSRSRGSSYEQYF
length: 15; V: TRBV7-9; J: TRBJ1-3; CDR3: CASSLADRGFDTIYF
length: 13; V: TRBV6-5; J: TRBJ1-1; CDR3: CAAGVRGSDEAFF
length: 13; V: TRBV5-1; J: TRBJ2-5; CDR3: CASSSGFQETQYF
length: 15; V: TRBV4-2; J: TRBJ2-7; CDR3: CASSQVGAGVYEQYF
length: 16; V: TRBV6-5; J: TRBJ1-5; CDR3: CASSYSAGGNNQPQHF
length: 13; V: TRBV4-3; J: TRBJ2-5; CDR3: CASSQGRAETQYF
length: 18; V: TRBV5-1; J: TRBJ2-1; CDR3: CASSFNFLRQGEYNEQFF
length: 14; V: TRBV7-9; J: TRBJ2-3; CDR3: CASSLRGIIDTQYF
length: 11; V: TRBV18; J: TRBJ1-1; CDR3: CASSPRTEAFF
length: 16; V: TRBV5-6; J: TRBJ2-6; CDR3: CASSLGTGSGANVLTF